The clone carrying this T cell receptor beta chain occurred once. Antigen unknown. In the PCR, 60 Vbeta and 13 Jbeta primers were used. Repertoires were generated with immunoSEQ multiplex PCR, while TCRdb's copy carries only in-frame clones and drops some. This sample yields roughly 100,000 clones, of which over 70% are seen a single time; roughly 0.79% belongs to the top ten. The entry originates in a study of cytomegalovirus exposure and HLA in healthy donors. Findings and limits, study-wide: A later analysis associated 15,000 to 20,000 TCR beta sequences with HLA alleles at a 0.05 false discovery rate.

CDR1 and CDR2 from the germline V gene are SEHNR and FQNEAQ (reference sequence). The CDR3 consists of 14 residues. V lost 5 bases, J lost 2 bases, and 10 bases lay in between. The receptor was derived from a boy between 10 and 17 years old in good health and CMV-seronegative. Sequencing used PBMCs. The V gene is TRBV7-9, the J gene TRBJ1-3; D is uncertain. The CDR3 nucleotides are TGTGCCAGCAGCATCCCCGGGACTGGAAACACCATATATTTT. This sequence encodes CASSIPGTGNTIYF.